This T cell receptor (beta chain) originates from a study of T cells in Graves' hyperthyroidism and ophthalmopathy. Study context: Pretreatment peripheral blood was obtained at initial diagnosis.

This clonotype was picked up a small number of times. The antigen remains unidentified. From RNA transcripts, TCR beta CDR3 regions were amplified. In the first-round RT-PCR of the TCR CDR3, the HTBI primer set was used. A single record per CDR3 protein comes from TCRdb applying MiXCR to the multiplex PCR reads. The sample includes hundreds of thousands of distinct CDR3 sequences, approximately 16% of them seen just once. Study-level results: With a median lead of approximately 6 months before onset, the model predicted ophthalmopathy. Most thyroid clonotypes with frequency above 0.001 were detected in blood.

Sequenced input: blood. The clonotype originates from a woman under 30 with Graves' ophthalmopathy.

The CDR3 loop is CASSARQGGLGNTIYF. CDR3 sequence (DNA): TGTGCCAGCAGCGCCCGACAGGGGGGACTTGGAAACACCATATATTTT. The V gene is TRBV13, the J gene TRBJ1-3; 9 bases line up with TRBD1. The CDR3 extends over 16 amino acids. The J segment lost 3 bases and the V segment lost 5 bases, leaving 8 bases of the junction unmatched. Germline loops: CDR1 PRHDT, CDR2 FYEKMQ (reference sequence).